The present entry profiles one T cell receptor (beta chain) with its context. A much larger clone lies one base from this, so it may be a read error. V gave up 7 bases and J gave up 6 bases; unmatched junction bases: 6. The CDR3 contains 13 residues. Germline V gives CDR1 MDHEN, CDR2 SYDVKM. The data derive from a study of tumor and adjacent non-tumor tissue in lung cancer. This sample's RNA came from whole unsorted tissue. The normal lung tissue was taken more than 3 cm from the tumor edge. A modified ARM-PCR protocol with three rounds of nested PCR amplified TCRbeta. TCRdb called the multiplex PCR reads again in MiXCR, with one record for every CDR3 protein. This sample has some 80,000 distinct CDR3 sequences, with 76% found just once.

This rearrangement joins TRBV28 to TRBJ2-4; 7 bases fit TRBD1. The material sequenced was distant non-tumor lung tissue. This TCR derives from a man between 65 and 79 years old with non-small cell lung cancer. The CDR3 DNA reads TGTGCCAGCATTCCACAGGGGACAAACATTCAGTACTTC. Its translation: CASIPQGTNIQYF.